The clone carrying this T cell receptor (beta chain) turned up a few times. Per the germline V gene, CDR1 is KGHDR and CDR2 is SFDVKD. Trimming removed 4 bases from V and 6 bases from J; junction bases left unmatched: 6. The CDR3 runs 16 residues. The sample is drawn from a study of spatial heterogeneity in lung cancer. TCRdb passed the 5' RACE reads through MiXCR, listing each CDR3 protein once. This sample has tens of thousands of distinct CDR3 sequences, with around 15% found just once. The sample's time point: sample taken at primary tumor resection. The donor group consisted of under 95 patients who had untreated, early-stage non-small cell lung cancer.

This chain joins TRBV24-1 and TRBJ2-1; 12 nucleotides line up with TRBD2. Sequencing was performed on PBMCs, taken at surgery. This sequence originates from a male donor with early-stage non-small cell lung cancer. CDR3 in amino acids: CATSETSGGRANEQFF. The CDR3 coding sequence is TGTGCCACCAGTGAGACTAGCGGGGGAAGAGCCAATGAGCAGTTCTTC.